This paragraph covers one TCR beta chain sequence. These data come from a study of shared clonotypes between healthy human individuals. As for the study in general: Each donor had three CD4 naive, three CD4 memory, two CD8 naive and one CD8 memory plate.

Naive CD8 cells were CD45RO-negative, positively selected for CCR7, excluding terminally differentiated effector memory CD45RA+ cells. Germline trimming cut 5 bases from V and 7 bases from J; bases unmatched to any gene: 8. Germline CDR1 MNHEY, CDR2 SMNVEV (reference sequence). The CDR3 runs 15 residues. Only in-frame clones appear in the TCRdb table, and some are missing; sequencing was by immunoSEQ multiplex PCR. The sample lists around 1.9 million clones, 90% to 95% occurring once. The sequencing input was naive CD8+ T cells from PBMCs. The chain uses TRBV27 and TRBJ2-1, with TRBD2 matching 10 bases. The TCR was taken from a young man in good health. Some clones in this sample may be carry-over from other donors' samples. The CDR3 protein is CASSPVSSGRNEQFF. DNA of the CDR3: TGTGCCAGCAGTCCGGTGTCTAGCGGGAGAAATGAGCAGTTCTTC.